This TCR beta chain came from a study of CD8 T cells in Susac syndrome. Overall study context: Roughly six sequenced Susac syndrome patients had clinically active disease, while eight or nine were in remission. Patients with Susac syndrome had blood drawn and were at that point therapy-naive, on corticosteroids, or on intravenous immunoglobulin alone. Findings and caveats of the study: In Susac syndrome, CD4+ T cell repertoires lacked any clonal expansion.

A quantity of roughly 0.5 to 1 ug RNA underwent reverse transcription using random hexamers. TCRdb passed the immunoSEQ multiplex PCR reads through MiXCR, listing each CDR3 protein once. Altogether about 200,000 distinct CDR3 sequences are present, roughly nine tenths being singletons, with the ten largest covering approximately 0.086%. Comment on this clonotype: Its antigen is currently unknown.

Patients with Susac syndrome met diagnostic criteria defined recently for definite or probable disease. Input material: CD4+ T cells from PBMCs. This clonotype was obtained from a human donor with Susac syndrome.

CDR3 in DNA: TGCAGTGCTAAGGATACCTACACCTTC. Encoded protein: CSAKDTYTF. This chain uses TRBV20-1 with TRBJ1-2; D gene uncertain. CDR3 length: 9 amino acids. Germline-derived CDR1 and CDR2 are DFQATT and SNEGSKA (reference sequence). V was pared by 4 bases and J by 10 bases, with 7 bases between.